This paragraph reports one TCR beta chain. Its cognate antigen is unknown. Each sample came from a Caucasian adult donor living in Nashville, Tennessee. The data belong to a study of shared clonotypes between healthy human individuals. In the study overall: A donor's plate count was three for CD4 naive and three for CD4 memory; CD8 naive had two and CD8 memory one.

Per germline, CDR1 SGHDN and CDR2 FVKESK. CDR3 length: 17 amino acids. Between the trimmed V and J ends, which lost 3 bases and 1 base, there was a span of 13 bases. Study conclusions and caveats: A reduction in generation probabilities was seen for non-shared clonotypes relative to those shared by all four donors.

Assay: immunoSEQ multiplex PCR; the TCRdb copy retains only in-frame clones and omits some. The data hold around 1,000,000 clones, with approximately 80% observed a single time. The clonotype comes from a young man in good health. Some clones in this sample may be carry-over from other donors' samples. The chain links TRBV14 to TRBJ2-6; D is unresolved. The sequencing sample was made of memory CD4+ T cells from PBMCs. Subset reported: CD45RA-negative fraction. CDR3 DNA sequence: TGTGCCAGCAGCCAGCCTGGAGAAACTTCTGGGGCCAACGTCCTGACTTTC. As protein: CASSQPGETSGANVLTF.